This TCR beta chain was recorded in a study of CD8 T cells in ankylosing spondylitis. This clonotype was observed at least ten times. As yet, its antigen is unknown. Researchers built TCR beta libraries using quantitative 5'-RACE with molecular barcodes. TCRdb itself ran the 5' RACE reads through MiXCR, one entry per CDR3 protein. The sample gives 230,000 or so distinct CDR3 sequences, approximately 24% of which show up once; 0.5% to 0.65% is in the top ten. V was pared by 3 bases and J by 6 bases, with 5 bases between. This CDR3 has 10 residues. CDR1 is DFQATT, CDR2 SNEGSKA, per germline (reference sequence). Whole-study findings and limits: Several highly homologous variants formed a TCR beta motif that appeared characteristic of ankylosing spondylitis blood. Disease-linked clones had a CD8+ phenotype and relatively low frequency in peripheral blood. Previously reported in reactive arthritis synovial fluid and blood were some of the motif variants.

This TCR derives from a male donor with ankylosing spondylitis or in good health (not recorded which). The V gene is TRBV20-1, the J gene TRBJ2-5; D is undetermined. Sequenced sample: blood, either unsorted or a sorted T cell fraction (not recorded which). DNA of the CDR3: TGCAGTGCTAGTGACAAGACCCAGTACTTC. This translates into CSASDKTQYF.